These T cell receptor beta chains were read from a single sample in a study of T cell responses to AZD1222 COVID-19 vaccine. The assay was immunoSEQ multiplex PCR, and TCRdb's table has in-frame clones only and misses some. The table has under 140,000 clones, 80% to 95% seen once. Material: peripheral blood, obtained 28 days after the second AZD1222 dose. The receptors come from an adult who received the AZD1222 COVID-19 vaccine. CDR3s include the opening cysteine and the closing phenylalanine or tryptophan. D genes are given only for firm matches. Only part of the rows carry a size: once, few, many, or a class if the clone is expanded.

V gene: TRBV11-2; J gene: TRBJ1-1; D gene: TRBD1; clone size: once; CDR3 DNA: TGTGCCAGCAGCTTAGGGGGACAGATTAACACTGAAGCTTTCTTT; CDR3 protein: CASSLGGQINTEAFF
V gene: TRBV5-6; J gene: TRBJ2-1; D gene: TRBD1; clone size: .; CDR3 DNA: TGTGCCAGCAGCTCCCTAAGACAGGGGGCCTCCTACAATGAGCAGTTCTTC; CDR3 protein: CASSSLRQGASYNEQFF
V gene: TRBV6-5; J gene: TRBJ1-2; D gene: .; clone size: .; CDR3 DNA: TGTGCCAGCACCCCACACGGGGGGTTTAACTATGGCTACACCTTC; CDR3 protein: CASTPHGGFNYGYTF
V gene: TRBV5-1; J gene: TRBJ2-3; D gene: .; clone size: .; CDR3 DNA: TGCGCCAGCAGCAAGGACACTACCCTCACAGATACGCAGTATTTT; CDR3 protein: CASSKDTTLTDTQYF
V gene: TRBV10-1; J gene: TRBJ2-7; D gene: .; clone size: few; CDR3 DNA: TGCGCCAGCAGTGAGGCTGCAGCCTACGAGCAGTACTTC; CDR3 protein: CASSEAAAYEQYF
V gene: TRBV9; J gene: TRBJ1-6; D gene: .; clone size: .; CDR3 DNA: TGTGCCAGCAGCGTAGCGACGGCAAATTCACCCCTCCACTTT; CDR3 protein: CASSVATANSPLHF
V gene: TRBV2; J gene: TRBJ2-3; D gene: TRBD2; clone size: .; CDR3 DNA: TGTGCCACCCCGCGGGGGGTTAAGGATTCACTCCCGGTGGGTTACACAGATACGCAGTATTTT; CDR3 protein: CATPRGVKDSLPVGYTDTQYF
V gene: TRBV4-3; J gene: TRBJ2-1; D gene: TRBD1; clone size: .; CDR3 DNA: TGCGCCAGCAGCCAAGTAGGGACAGGGTCCCGTGAGCAGTTCTTC; CDR3 protein: CASSQVGTGSREQFF
V gene: TRBV28; J gene: TRBJ1-1; D gene: .; clone size: once; CDR3 DNA: TGTGCCAGCAGTGACGGGAGGAACACTGAAGCTTTCTTT; CDR3 protein: CASSDGRNTEAFF
V gene: TRBV11-2; J gene: TRBJ2-3; D gene: TRBD2; clone size: .; CDR3 DNA: TGTGCCAGCAGAAGAGCGGGGGAACGCACAGATACGCAGTATTTT; CDR3 protein: CASRRAGERTDTQYF
V gene: TRBV7-9; J gene: TRBJ2-1; D gene: .; clone size: .; CDR3 DNA: TGTGCCAGCAGCGCCTGGGACCGCAATGAGCAGTTCTTC; CDR3 protein: CASSAWDRNEQFF
V gene: TRBV7-3; J gene: TRBJ1-6; D gene: .; clone size: .; CDR3 DNA: TGTGCCAGCAGCTTTAGAGAGGGGCCCCTCCACTTT; CDR3 protein: CASSFREGPLHF
V gene: TRBV5-1; J gene: TRBJ1-6; D gene: .; clone size: .; CDR3 DNA: TGCGCCAGCAGCTTGGGAAGGGAATATAATTCACCCCTCCACTTT; CDR3 protein: CASSLGREYNSPLHF
V gene: TRBV28; J gene: TRBJ2-3; D gene: TRBD2; clone size: .; CDR3 DNA: TGTGCCAGCAAGCTAGCGGGGGGAGTGGCGACAGATACGCAGTATTTT; CDR3 protein: CASKLAGGVATDTQYF
V gene: TRBV11-2; J gene: TRBJ1-6; D gene: .; clone size: .; CDR3 DNA: TGTGCCAGCAGCTCGACCCCTGGATACTATAATTCACCCCTCCACTTT; CDR3 protein: CASSSTPGYYNSPLHF
V gene: TRBV28; J gene: TRBJ1-2; D gene: .; clone size: .; CDR3 DNA: TGTGCCAGCGGACGGGGGGGCTACACCTTC; CDR3 protein: CASGRGGYTF
V gene: TRBV3-1/TRBV3-2; J gene: TRBJ2-2; D gene: .; clone size: .; CDR3 DNA: TGTGCCAGCACCCTTAACCCCGGCAGGGTCACCGGGGAGCTGTTTTTT; CDR3 protein: CASTLNPGRVTGELFF
V gene: TRBV14; J gene: TRBJ2-5; D gene: TRBD2; clone size: .; CDR3 DNA: TGTGCCAGCAGCCCTTGGGGAGGGCCCGAGACCCAGTACTTC; CDR3 protein: CASSPWGGPETQYF
V gene: TRBV2; J gene: TRBJ1-1; D gene: .; clone size: .; CDR3 DNA: TGTGCCAGCAGTGTGGAAGGGGGCACTGAAGCTTTCTTT; CDR3 protein: CASSVEGGTEAFF
V gene: TRBV19; J gene: TRBJ2-1; D gene: TRBD2; clone size: once; CDR3 DNA: TGTGCCAGTAGTATCGTTAAGCTAGCGGGGGGGCGATACAATGAGCAGTTCTTC; CDR3 protein: CASSIVKLAGGRYNEQFF
V gene: TRBV4-1; J gene: TRBJ2-4; D gene: TRBD1; clone size: .; CDR3 DNA: TGCGCCAGCAGCCAAGGGATAGGACAGGGGGCTATCAAAAACATTCAGTACTTC; CDR3 protein: CASSQGIGQGAIKNIQYF
V gene: TRBV7-7; J gene: TRBJ2-5; D gene: TRBD2; clone size: .; CDR3 DNA: TGTGCTAGCAGCTTAGCGGCGGGGGGGCATGAGACCCAGTACTTC; CDR3 protein: CASSLAAGGHETQYF
V gene: TRBV6-2/TRBV6-3; J gene: TRBJ2-7; D gene: .; clone size: .; CDR3 DNA: TGTGCCAGCAGTTACGACGGGACCTCCTACGAGCAGTACTTC; CDR3 protein: CASSYDGTSYEQYF
V gene: TRBV7-2; J gene: TRBJ2-2; D gene: TRBD1; clone size: .; CDR3 DNA: TGTGCCAGCAGCTTAGAAGGGGGCACAAACACCGGGGAGCTGTTTTTT; CDR3 protein: CASSLEGGTNTGELFF
V gene: TRBV5-1; J gene: TRBJ2-5; D gene: .; clone size: .; CDR3 DNA: TGCGCCAGCAGCGCCCGGGGGCGCGTTGAGACCCAGTACTTC; CDR3 protein: CASSARGRVETQYF
V gene: TRBV10-3; J gene: TRBJ1-2; D gene: .; clone size: .; CDR3 DNA: TGTGCCATCAGTGAGTCGACTCAGGTCCCCACCTACACCTTC; CDR3 protein: CAISESTQVPTYTF
V gene: TRBV5-1; J gene: TRBJ1-2; D gene: TRBD1; clone size: once; CDR3 DNA: TGCGCCAGCAGCGCCCCGGGACAGGGCCCCTATGGCTACACCTTC; CDR3 protein: CASSAPGQGPYGYTF
V gene: TRBV19; J gene: TRBJ2-2; D gene: TRBD2; clone size: .; CDR3 DNA: TGTGCCAGTAGTTCGGGACTAGCCACCGGGGAGCTGTTTTTT; CDR3 protein: CASSSGLATGELFF
V gene: TRBV15; J gene: TRBJ1-2; D gene: TRBD1; clone size: once; CDR3 DNA: TGTGCCACCAGCGGCAGGGGGCGAGGAGGCTACACCTTC; CDR3 protein: CATSGRGRGGYTF
V gene: TRBV7-8; J gene: TRBJ2-1; D gene: TRBD2; clone size: .; CDR3 DNA: TGTGCCAGCAGCTTGTCAGCGGGGGGGTACAATGAGCAGTTCTTC; CDR3 protein: CASSLSAGGYNEQFF
V gene: TRBV18; J gene: TRBJ1-5; D gene: .; clone size: .; CDR3 DNA: TGTGCCAGCTCACCCTCCCTTTGGGAGCCCCAGCATTTT; CDR3 protein: CASSPSLWEPQHF
V gene: TRBV7-2; J gene: TRBJ2-1; D gene: TRBD2; clone size: once; CDR3 DNA: TGTGCCAGCAGCTTAGCGGGGGCTAGCGGGGGTTTCTACAATGAGCAGTTCTTC; CDR3 protein: CASSLAGASGGFYNEQFF
V gene: TRBV3-1/TRBV3-2; J gene: TRBJ2-5; D gene: .; clone size: .; CDR3 DNA: TGTGCCAGCGGCCGGCCGGGCCTGCACCAAGAGACCCAGTACTTC; CDR3 protein: CASGRPGLHQETQYF
V gene: TRBV6-5; J gene: TRBJ1-1; D gene: .; clone size: few; CDR3 DNA: TGTGCCAGCAGCTCATGGAACACTGAAGCTTTCTTT; CDR3 protein: CASSSWNTEAFF
V gene: TRBV4-1; J gene: TRBJ1-4; D gene: .; clone size: .; CDR3 DNA: TGCGCCAGCAGCCAAGTTGGGCGGGCTTGGGAAAAACTGTTTTTT; CDR3 protein: CASSQVGRAWEKLFF
V gene: TRBV10-3; J gene: TRBJ2-3; D gene: .; clone size: .; CDR3 DNA: TGTGCCATCAGTGAGTCGACGAGGGCGGCCACAGATACGCAGTATTTT; CDR3 protein: CAISESTRAATDTQYF
V gene: TRBV7-9; J gene: TRBJ1-2; D gene: .; clone size: .; CDR3 DNA: TGTGCCAGCAACCCACGGGACAATCCCTATGGCTACACCTTC; CDR3 protein: CASNPRDNPYGYTF
V gene: TRBV25-1; J gene: TRBJ1-4; D gene: .; clone size: few; CDR3 DNA: TGTGCCAGCAGCCGGGGGGCCTCTGCAACTAATGAAAAACTGTTTTTT; CDR3 protein: CASSRGASATNEKLFF
V gene: TRBV11-3; J gene: TRBJ2-2; D gene: .; clone size: .; CDR3 DNA: TGTGCCAGCAGCCCGGGCGGGGGCCGATACGGGGAGCTGTTTTTT; CDR3 protein: CASSPGGGRYGELFF
V gene: TRBV6-5; J gene: TRBJ2-6; D gene: .; clone size: .; CDR3 DNA: TGTGCCAGCAGCAAGGCGTGGACCGGGGCCAACGTCCTGACTTTC; CDR3 protein: CASSKAWTGANVLTF
V gene: TRBV27; J gene: TRBJ1-4; D gene: .; clone size: .; CDR3 DNA: TGTGGGGTTTGGCAGCGTAATGAAAAACTGTTTTTT; CDR3 protein: CGVWQRNEKLFF
V gene: TRBV11-2; J gene: TRBJ2-5; D gene: TRBD2; clone size: .; CDR3 DNA: TGTGCCAGCAGCCTCGGGGGGGCCCCAGAGACCCAGTACTTC; CDR3 protein: CASSLGGAPETQYF
V gene: TRBV4-3; J gene: TRBJ2-5; D gene: .; clone size: .; CDR3 DNA: TGCGCCAGCAGCCTAAATTGGGGGGAGACCCAGTACTTC; CDR3 protein: CASSLNWGETQYF
V gene: TRBV4-1; J gene: TRBJ2-7; D gene: .; clone size: .; CDR3 DNA: TGCGCCAGCAGCCAAGTGCCACAGGCCTACGAGCAGTACTTC; CDR3 protein: CASSQVPQAYEQYF
V gene: TRBV18; J gene: TRBJ1-2; D gene: .; clone size: once; CDR3 DNA: TGTGCCAGCTCACTACTCGTCGGGAGAAGTAGTCCATTTGGCTACACCTTC; CDR3 protein: CASSLLVGRSSPFGYTF
V gene: TRBV28; J gene: TRBJ2-7; D gene: .; clone size: .; CDR3 DNA: TGTGCCAGCAGTTTACGGTCGGCAGGGTATACCTACGAGCAGTACTTC; CDR3 protein: CASSLRSAGYTYEQYF
V gene: TRBV5-4; J gene: TRBJ1-1; D gene: .; clone size: .; CDR3 DNA: TGTGCCAGCAGGGAACAGGGAAACACTGAAGCTTTCTTT; CDR3 protein: CASREQGNTEAFF
V gene: TRBV6-5; J gene: TRBJ1-1; D gene: TRBD1; clone size: .; CDR3 DNA: TGTGCCAGCAGTTTCGACAGGGGAAACACTGAAGCTTTCTTT; CDR3 protein: CASSFDRGNTEAFF
V gene: TRBV11-1; J gene: TRBJ2-1; D gene: .; clone size: .; CDR3 DNA: TGTGCCAGCAGCTTGGTCCCGACCGAGCAGTTCTTC; CDR3 protein: CASSLVPTEQFF
V gene: TRBV28; J gene: TRBJ2-1; D gene: TRBD1; clone size: once; CDR3 DNA: TGTGCCAGCAGTTTACCCACTAGGGACAGGGGGCGAACTCAGCAGTTCTTC; CDR3 protein: CASSLPTRDRGRTQQFF
V gene: TRBV7-2; J gene: TRBJ2-3; D gene: TRBD2; clone size: .; CDR3 DNA: TGTGCCAGCAGCTTAGATCTAGCGGGGGGGCCAGATACGCAGTATTTT; CDR3 protein: CASSLDLAGGPDTQYF
V gene: TRBV15; J gene: TRBJ2-3; D gene: TRBD1; clone size: .; CDR3 DNA: TGTGCCACCAGCCCACACAGGGGACCAGATACGCAGTATTTT; CDR3 protein: CATSPHRGPDTQYF
V gene: TRBV3-1/TRBV3-2; J gene: TRBJ2-1; D gene: .; clone size: .; CDR3 DNA: TGTGCCAGCAGCCCACTGGGCAGCTACAATGAGCAGTTCTTC; CDR3 protein: CASSPLGSYNEQFF